One sample yielded the 24 T cell receptor beta chains listed below, sequenced in a study of regulatory T cells in long-lasting Graves disease. Building the TCR beta libraries relied on iRepertoire HTBI primers, and CDR3 regions underwent Arm-PCR. A single record per CDR3 protein comes from TCRdb applying MiXCR to the multiplex PCR reads. The sample yields a few hundred thousand distinct CDR3 sequences, about a sixth seen once. Time point denoted: newly diagnosed GD, antithyroid drugs for less than 3 months. The TCR library was prepared using RNA isolated from PBMCs. Another study also made use of these data, one on T cells in Graves' hyperthyroidism and ophthalmopathy.

Sequencing used peripheral blood mononuclear cells (PBMCs), obtained at new diagnosis, from a patient treated with antithyroid drugs. These TCRs come from a man aged 35-49 years with Graves disease.

Ten or more counts support this clonotype. V is TRBV4-3 and J is TRBJ2-5; 10 bases align to TRBD2. This CDR3 region has 15 residues. With 3 bases clipped from V and 4 bases from J, the junction kept 5 bases outside the gene matches. Per germline, CDR1 LGHNA and CDR2 YSLEER. The CDR3 sequence is CASSQASGGLETQYF. Here the CDR3 DNA reads TGCGCCAGCAGCCAGGCTAGCGGGGGCCTAGAGACCCAGTACTTC.

This clonotype was observed at least ten times. The genes are TRBV4-3 and TRBJ2-1; 9 bases are shared with TRBD1. V was pared by 0 bases and J by 9 bases, with 6 bases of the junction left unmatched. The CDR3 has 15 residues. In germline, CDR1 is LGHNA, CDR2 YSLEER. This chain's CDR3 is CASSQDGGQGIEQFF. The CDR3 DNA is TGCGCCAGCAGCCAAGACGGGGGACAGGGTATTGAGCAGTTCTTC.

This clonotype has only a few counts. This sequence joins TRBV20-1 and TRBJ2-7, with 7 bases lining up with TRBD1. The CDR3 sequence is 13 residues long. Trimming cost V 6 bases and J 2 bases; bases outside gene matches: 7. From germline, CDR1 is DFQATT and CDR2 SNEGSKA (reference sequence). The CDR3 DNA sequence: TGCAGTGCCGAAAGAGGGACAGCCTACGAGCAGTACTTC. As protein: CSAERGTAYEQYF.

This clonotype was counted at least ten times. This sequence joins TRBV30 and TRBJ1-5, with D tentatively TRBD1 (6 bases). Between the trimmed V and J ends, which lost 0 bases and 7 bases, there was a span of 13 bases. CDR1 is GTSNPN, CDR2 SVGIG, per germline (reference sequence). This CDR3 comprises 14 residues. CDR3 in DNA: TGTGCCTGGAGTGTAACCGGGGGCGGACAGCCCCAGCATTTT. This sequence encodes CAWSVTGGGQPQHF.

This clonotype has a count of ten or more. The chain has TRBV30 and TRBJ2-5; D is unclear. The germline gives CDR1 GTSNPN, CDR2 SVGIG (reference sequence). This CDR3 comprises 11 residues. V lost 0 bases and J lost 8, with 7 bases in between. DNA for the CDR3: TGTGCCTGGAGTGTAGGTCCAACCCAGTACTTC. Translation gives CAWSVGPTQYF.

This clonotype was counted only a few times. The CDR3 reads CAIMRGAPFDTEAFF. CDR3 DNA: TGTGCCATCATGCGGGGCGCACCCTTTGACACTGAAGCTTTCTTT. The chain employs TRBV10-3 and TRBJ1-1; a possible D gene is TRBD1 (5 bases). The V end lost 7 bases, the J end lost 3 bases, and 18 bases lay between the germline ends. CDR3 length: 15 amino acids. Germline V gene lookup returns CDR1 ENHRY and CDR2 SYGVKD.

V gene TRBV18 combines with J gene TRBJ2-2, with D perhaps matching TRBD2 (6 bases). The CDR3 has 15 amino acids. V was cut by 3 bases and J by 0 bases, with 8 bases left in between. Germline values: CDR1 KGHSH, CDR2 LQKENI. The CDR3 nucleotides read TGTGCCAGCTCACCGCGCGGGGCGAACACCGGGGAGCTGTTTTTT. Protein sequence: CASSPRGANTGELFF.

The chain has TRBV28 and TRBJ1-3, with D maybe TRBD1 (6 bases). In germline, CDR1 is MDHEN, CDR2 SYDVKM. Trimming left V 5 bases short and J 5 bases short, with 10 bases between. CDR3 size: 13 residues. Written as DNA, the CDR3 is TGTGCCAGCAGTGGGACAAGTAGAAACACCATATATTTT. It encodes CASSGTSRNTIYF.

This clonotype appeared many times. The V gene is TRBV2, the J gene TRBJ1-3; no definite D call. The CDR3 has 14 amino acids. The germline V gene encodes CDR1 SNHLY and CDR2 FYNNEI. Between the trimmed V and J ends, which lost 1 base and 3 bases, there was a span of 7 bases. The CDR3, as DNA: TGTGCCAGCAGTGAAGGAGGGAGTGGAAACACCATATATTTT. Amino acids: CASSEGGSGNTIYF.

This clonotype was detected many times. The J gene is TRBJ1-4, the V gene TRBV2, with D perhaps matching TRBD1 (6 bases). The germline V and J ends were trimmed by 7 bases and 2 bases, with 20 bases remaining between them. The CDR3 totals 17 residues. CDR1 is SNHLY and CDR2 is FYNNEI in the germline V gene. For the CDR3, the DNA is TGTGCCAGCACTACCGCCTGGGGGGGCGATACTAATGAAAAACTGTTTTTT. Encoded protein: CASTTAWGGDTNEKLFF. The full variable domain, with the rest looked up from reference TRBV2 and TRBJ1-4, is EPEVTQTPSHQVTQMGQEVILRCVPISNHLYFYWYRQILGQKVEFLVSFYNNEISEKSEIFDDQFSVERPDGSNFTLKIRSTKLEDSAMYFCASTTAWGGDTNEKLFFGSGTQLSVL.

This clonotype was counted at least ten times. This chain connects TRBV4-2 to TRBJ2-3; TRBD2 is a possible D gene (7 bases). The CDR3 is made up of 17 amino acids. Trimming left V 0 bases short and J 6 bases short, with 19 bases between. Germline V lookup: CDR1 LGHNA, CDR2 YNFKEQ. This chain's CDR3 is CASSQDWRGGRGDTQYF. CDR3 nucleotide sequence: TGTGCCAGCAGCCAAGATTGGAGGGGGGGCCGTGGGGATACGCAGTATTTT.

The table lists this clonotype with a few counts. The chain uses TRBV6-2 or TRBV6-3 and TRBJ1-1, with D unresolved. Germline CDR1 MNHEY, CDR2 SVGEGT. V was pared by 6 bases and J by 7 bases, with 21 bases between. This CDR3 is 15 amino acids long. CDR3: CASSPLAGLPFEAFF. The DNA of the CDR3 is TGTGCCAGCAGCCCCCTGGCGGGCCTCCCCTTTGAAGCTTTCTTT.

The CDR3 DNA sequence: TGTGCCAGCAGCCGCACCGGGTTCGGGCCGGGAAAACTGTTTTTT. Its translation: CASSRTGFGPGKLFF. The V gene is TRBV14, the J gene TRBJ1-4; D remains ambiguous. CDR3 length equals 15 residues. Trimming cost V 4 bases and J 10 bases, with 19 bases left between them. The germline V gene has CDR1 SGHDN and CDR2 FVKESK.

A single count supports this clonotype. This chain links TRBV7-2 with TRBJ2-5, with a possible D match to TRBD1 (6 bases). V lost 1 base, J lost 5 bases, and 17 bases lay in between. The CDR3 is 16 residues long. Germline-derived CDR1 and CDR2 are SGHTA and FQGNSA. This CDR3 reads CASSLVEGVDPETQYF. The CDR3 coding sequence is TGTGCCAGCAGCTTAGTAGAGGGGGTGGATCCGGAGACCCAGTACTTC.

Only a few counts were recorded for this clonotype. The chain has TRBV4-3 and TRBJ2-7, with D perhaps TRBD2 (6 bases). The CDR3 loop spans 15 amino acids. The germline V gene has CDR1 LGHNA and CDR2 YSLEER. V was clipped by 3 bases and J by 5 bases, with 17 bases between them. The chain's CDR3 is CASSQDALGGDEQYF. DNA of the CDR3: TGCGCCAGCAGCCAGGACGCTCTAGGCGGGGACGAGCAGTACTTC.

This clonotype occurred many times. This chain connects TRBV27 to TRBJ1-5; D unclear. Trimming left V 2 bases short and J 6 bases short, with 20 bases between. CDR1 and CDR2 (germline): MNHEY, SMNVEV (reference sequence). This CDR3 is built from 17 residues. DNA of the CDR3: TGTGCCAGCAGTTTACTACCGACACCCACGGCGGGTCAGCCCCAGCATTTT. Encoded protein: CASSLLPTPTAGQPQHF.

Many counts were recorded for this clonotype. The chain recombines TRBV7-2 with TRBJ2-5, with D uncertain. Trimming cost V 1 base and J 9 bases, with 12 bases left between them. CDR1 SGHTA and CDR2 FQGNSA come from the germline V gene. This CDR3 is 13 amino acids long. CDR3 bases: TGTGCCAGCAGCTTAGAACAACCGTTACCCCAGTACTTC. Its protein is CASSLEQPLPQYF.

Only a few counts were recorded for this clonotype. V usage is TRBV12-3 or TRBV12-4 and J usage is TRBJ1-5, with a tentative D call TRBD1 (6 bases). The CDR3 loop spans 15 amino acids. With 6 bases removed from V and 1 base from J, the gap between germline ends came to 13 bases. The CDR3 here is CASSPGTTSNQPQHF. CDR3 sequence (DNA): TGTGCCAGCAGCCCTGGGACAACCAGCAATCAGCCCCAGCATTTT.

The chain's CDR3 is CSARDLRLAGYEQFF. The CDR3 region has the DNA TGCAGTGCTAGAGATCTCAGGCTAGCGGGGTATGAGCAGTTCTTC. The chain carries TRBV20-1 and TRBJ2-1; 9 bases are shared with TRBD2. J was trimmed by 8 bases and V by 0 bases; bases with no gene match: 8. Germline CDR1 reads DFQATT; CDR2 reads SNEGSKA (reference sequence). The CDR3 totals 15 residues.

The rearrangement links TRBV7-3 to TRBJ1-6; D call uncertain. The V gene's germline CDR1 is SGHTA and CDR2 FQGTGA. This CDR3 has 15 residues. V lost 5 bases and J 4 bases, leaving 12 bases between the germline ends. CDR3 bases: TGTGCCAGCAGCAAGCAGAACTGGTATAATTCACCCCTCCACTTT. Amino acids: CASSKQNWYNSPLHF.

This clonotype was counted at least ten times. The rearrangement links TRBV28 to TRBJ1-4, with 7 bases aligning to TRBD1. Germline V gene sequence: CDR1 MDHEN, CDR2 SYDVKM. This CDR3 is built from 14 residues. V was clipped by 6 bases and J by 2 bases; unmatched bases: 3. The CDR3 sequence is CASSRQGTNEKLFF. CDR3 coding DNA: TGTGCCAGCAGCCGACAGGGCACTAATGAAAAACTGTTTTTT. Full variable domain (rest looked up from reference TRBV28 and TRBJ1-4): DVKVTQSSRYLVKRTGEKVFLECVQDMDHENMFWYRQDPGLGLRLIYFSYDVKMKEKGDIPEGYSVSREKKERFSLILESASTNQTSMYLCASSRQGTNEKLFFGSGTQLSVL.

There are many counts of this clonotype. This chain uses TRBV12-3 or TRBV12-4 with TRBJ2-2, with 9 positions matching TRBD1. The CDR3 is 14 amino acids. Germline trimming cut 8 bases from V and 3 bases from J; bases unmatched to any gene: 4. The CDR3 reads CASLQGAHTGELFF. CDR3 sequence (DNA): TGTGCCAGCCTACAGGGGGCGCACACCGGGGAGCTGTTTTTT.

In this sample, this clonotype turned up a few times. This chain connects TRBV25-1 to TRBJ2-7, with a tentative D call TRBD2 (6 bases). Per germline, CDR1 MGHDK and CDR2 SYGVNS. V was cut by 4 bases and J by 1 base, with 8 bases left in between. The CDR3 length is 13 residues. In DNA form, the CDR3 reads TGTGCCAGCAGTGGCGGGATATCCTACGAGCAGTACTTC. As protein: CASSGGISYEQYF.

This clonotype has more than one count but fewer than ten. This is likely an artifact of a read error, given a far larger clone one base away. This sequence joins TRBV20-1 and TRBJ2-1; a possible D gene is TRBD2 (6 bases). The germline gives CDR1 DFQATT, CDR2 SNEGSKA (reference sequence). Trimming removed 6 bases at V and 10 bases at J, with 19 bases between. The CDR3 extends over 13 amino acids. CDR3 nucleotides: TGCAGTGCGACAGACGGGAGTTCAAACGAGCAGTTCTTC. Protein: CSATDGSSNEQFF.